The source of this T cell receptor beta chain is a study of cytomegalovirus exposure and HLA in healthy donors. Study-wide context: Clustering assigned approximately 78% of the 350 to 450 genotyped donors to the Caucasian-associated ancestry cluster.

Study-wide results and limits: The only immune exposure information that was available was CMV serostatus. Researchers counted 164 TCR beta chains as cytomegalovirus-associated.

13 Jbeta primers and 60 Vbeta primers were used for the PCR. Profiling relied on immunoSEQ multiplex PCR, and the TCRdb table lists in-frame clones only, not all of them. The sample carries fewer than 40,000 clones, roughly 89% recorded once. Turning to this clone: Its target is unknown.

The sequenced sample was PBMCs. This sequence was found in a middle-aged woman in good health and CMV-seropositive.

The CDR3 protein is CASSLSYEPGNSPLHF. In DNA form, the CDR3 reads TGTGCCAGCAGTTTATCATATGAGCCGGGTAATTCACCCCTCCACTTT. The chain couples TRBV27 to TRBJ1-6; D remains unclear. V was shortened by 0 bases and J by 6 bases, with 12 bases between the two germline ends. Germline V lookup: CDR1 MNHEY, CDR2 SMNVEV (reference sequence). The CDR3 sequence is 16 residues long.